The entry that follows covers one T cell receptor beta chain sequence. What it recognizes is unknown. This record belongs to a study of cytotoxic CD8 clonotypes in ibrutinib-treated CLL. Study conclusions and caveats: Clonality measured at baseline exceeded age-matched healthy donors, tracking circulating CD8+ T-cell counts. Rising at ibrutinib response, clonality subsequently fell back toward baseline at progression.

Produced via immunoSEQ multiplex PCR; TCRdb's table is partial and in-frame only. The sample holds roughly 180,000 clones, 84% seen once. Germline V CDR1 and CDR2: KGHSH, LQKENI. The V end lost 5 bases, the J end lost 10 bases, and 15 bases lay between the germline ends. The CDR3 spans 13 residues. Around 2 micrograms of genomic DNA (from cryopreserved PBMCs) were used for TCR beta libraries. The chain combines TRBV18 with TRBJ2-1; maybe TRBD2 (6 bases). This clonotype originated in a human donor with chronic lymphocytic leukemia. The sequenced sample was PBMCs, obtained after 24 months of ibrutinib treatment. The CDR3 protein is CASSTSSRYEQFF. Written as DNA, the CDR3 is TGTGCCAGCTCAACTAGCTCGCGGTACGAGCAGTTCTTC.